This entry concerns a single T cell receptor beta chain. No antigen is known for it. Read sequence stops 3 residues before the CDR3 end, and the germline J gene provides the missing end. The data belong to a study of T cell clonality in common variable immunodeficiency. General study results and limits: In common variable immunodeficiency, TCR beta chains reportedly carried fewer deletions and N-nucleotide insertions. TCRbeta clonality was increased in CVID versus healthy controls. CVID subjects shared fewer TCRbeta clones than healthy controls did.

CVID and control samples used equivalent genomic DNA input. TCRdb keeps only in-frame clones here, not all; method: immunoSEQ multiplex PCR. The profile covers about 28,000 clones, none occurring a single time. The V end was cut by 1 base, the J end by 4 bases, with 11 bases between. The CDR3 is made up of 15 amino acids. Germline CDR1 KGHSH, CDR2 LQKENI. The chain is built from TRBV18 and TRBJ1-3, with TRBD1 as a possible D gene (6 bases). Sequencing was carried out using peripheral blood mononuclear cells. The receptor was isolated from a human donor with common variable immunodeficiency. The sequenced part of the CDR3 DNA is TGTGCCAGCTCACCACTGCCGGGACAAGGAAACACC. Translated: CASSPLPGQGNT. The whole CDR3 sequence is CASSPLPGQGNTIYF.